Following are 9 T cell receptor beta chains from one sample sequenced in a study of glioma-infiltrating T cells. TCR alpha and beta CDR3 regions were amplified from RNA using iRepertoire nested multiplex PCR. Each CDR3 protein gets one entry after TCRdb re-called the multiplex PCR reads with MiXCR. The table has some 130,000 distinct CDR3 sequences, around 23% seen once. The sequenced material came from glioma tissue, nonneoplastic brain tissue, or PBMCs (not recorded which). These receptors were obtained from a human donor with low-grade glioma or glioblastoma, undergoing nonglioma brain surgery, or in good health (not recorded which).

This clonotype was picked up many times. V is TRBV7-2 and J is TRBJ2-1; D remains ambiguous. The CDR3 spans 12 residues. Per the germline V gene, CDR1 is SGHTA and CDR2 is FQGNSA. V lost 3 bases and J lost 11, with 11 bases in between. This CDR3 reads CASSLALGQQFF. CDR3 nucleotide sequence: TGTGCCAGCAGCTTGGCCTTAGGCCAGCAGTTCTTC.

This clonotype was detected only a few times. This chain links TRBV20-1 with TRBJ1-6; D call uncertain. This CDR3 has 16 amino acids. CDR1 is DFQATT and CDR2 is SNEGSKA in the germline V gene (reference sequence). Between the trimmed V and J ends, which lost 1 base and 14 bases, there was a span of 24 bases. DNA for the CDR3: TGCAGTGCTAGAGCCTCGGGTAGAGACGGGTTGGCGTCCCTCCACTTT. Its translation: CSARASGRDGLASLHF.

DNA for the CDR3: TGTGCCAGCAACAGGGACCCCTACAATGAGCAGTTCTTC. This sequence encodes CASNRDPYNEQFF. The rearrangement joins TRBV28 to TRBJ2-1; D perhaps matches TRBD1 (6 bases). Germline V gives CDR1 MDHEN, CDR2 SYDVKM. V lost 7 bases to trimming and J lost 2 bases, with 9 bases between them. CDR3 length: 13 amino acids.

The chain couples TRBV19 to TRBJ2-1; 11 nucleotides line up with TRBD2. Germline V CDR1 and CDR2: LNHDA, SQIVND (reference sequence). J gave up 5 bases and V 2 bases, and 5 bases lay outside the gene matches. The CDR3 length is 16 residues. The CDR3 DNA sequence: TGTGCCAGTAGTATAAGGCTAGCGGGGGGTGACAATGAGCAGTTCTTC. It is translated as CASSIRLAGGDNEQFF. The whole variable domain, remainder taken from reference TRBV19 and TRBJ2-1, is DGGITQSPKYLFRKEGQNVTLSCEQNLNHDAMYWYRQDPGQGLRLIYYSQIVNDFQKGDIAEGYSVSREKKESFPLTVTSAQKNPTAFYLCASSIRLAGGDNEQFFGPGTRLTVL.

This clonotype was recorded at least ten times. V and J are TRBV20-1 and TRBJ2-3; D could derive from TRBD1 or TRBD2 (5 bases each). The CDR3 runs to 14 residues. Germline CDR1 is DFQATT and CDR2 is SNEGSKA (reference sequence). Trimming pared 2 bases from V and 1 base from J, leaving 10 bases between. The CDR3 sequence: CSARRDPRTDTQYF. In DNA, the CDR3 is TGCAGTGCTAGAAGGGACCCCCGCACAGATACGCAGTATTTT.

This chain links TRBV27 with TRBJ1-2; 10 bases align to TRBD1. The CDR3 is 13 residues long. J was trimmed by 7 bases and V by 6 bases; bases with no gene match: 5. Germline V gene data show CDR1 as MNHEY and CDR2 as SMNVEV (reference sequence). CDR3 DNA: TGTGCCAGCAGCAGCGACAGGGGGCTTGGCTACACCTTC. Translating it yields CASSSDRGLGYTF.

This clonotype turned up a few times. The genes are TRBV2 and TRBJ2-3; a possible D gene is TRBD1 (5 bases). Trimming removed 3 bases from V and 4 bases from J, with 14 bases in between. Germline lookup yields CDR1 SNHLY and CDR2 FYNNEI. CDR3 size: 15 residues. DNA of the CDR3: TGTGCCAGCAGTGACGGATGGGGCCGGGCAGATACGCAGTATTTT. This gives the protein CASSDGWGRADTQYF.

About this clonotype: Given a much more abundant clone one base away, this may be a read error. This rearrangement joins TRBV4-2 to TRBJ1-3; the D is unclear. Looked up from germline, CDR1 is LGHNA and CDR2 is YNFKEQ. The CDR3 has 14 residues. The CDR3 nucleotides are TGTGCCAGCAGCCACATTCTCCCGGGAAGCACCATATATTTT. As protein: CASSHILPGSTIYF.

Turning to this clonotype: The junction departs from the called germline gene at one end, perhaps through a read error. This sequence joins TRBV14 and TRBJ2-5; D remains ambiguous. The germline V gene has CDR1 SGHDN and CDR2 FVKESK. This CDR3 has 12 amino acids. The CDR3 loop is CAGSQTDVTQYF. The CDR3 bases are TGTGCCGGCAGCCAGACGGATGTTACCCAGTACTTC.